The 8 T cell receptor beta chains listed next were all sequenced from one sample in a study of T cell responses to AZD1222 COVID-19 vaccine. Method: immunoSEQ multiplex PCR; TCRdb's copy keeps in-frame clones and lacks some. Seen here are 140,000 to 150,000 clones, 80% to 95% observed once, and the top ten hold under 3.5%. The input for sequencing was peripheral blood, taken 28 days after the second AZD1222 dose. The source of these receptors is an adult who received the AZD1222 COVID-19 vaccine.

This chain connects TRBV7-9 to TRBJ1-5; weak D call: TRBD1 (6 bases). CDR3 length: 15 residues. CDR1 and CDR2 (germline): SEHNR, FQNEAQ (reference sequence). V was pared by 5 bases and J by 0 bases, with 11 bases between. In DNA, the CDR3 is TGTGCCAGCAGCGAGACAGGCCGTAGCAATCAGCCCCAGCATTTT. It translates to CASSETGRSNQPQHF.

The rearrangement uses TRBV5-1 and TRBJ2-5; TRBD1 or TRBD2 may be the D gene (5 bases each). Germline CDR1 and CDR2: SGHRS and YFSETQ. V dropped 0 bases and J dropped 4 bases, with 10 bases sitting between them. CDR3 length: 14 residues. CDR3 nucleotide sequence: TGCGCCAGCAGCTTGGGGGGGAGTAGAGAGACCCAGTACTTC. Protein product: CASSLGGSRETQYF. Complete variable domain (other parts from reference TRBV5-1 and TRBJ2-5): KAGVTQTPRYLIKTRGQQVTLSCSPISGHRSVSWYQQTPGQGLQFLFEYFSETQRNKGNFPGRFSGRQFSNSRSEMNVSTLELGDSALYLCASSLGGSRETQYFGPGTRLLVL.

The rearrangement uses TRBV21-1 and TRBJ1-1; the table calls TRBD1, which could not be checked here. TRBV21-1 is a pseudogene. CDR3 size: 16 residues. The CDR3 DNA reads TGTGCCAGCAGCAAAGGGGGTCAGGGTTTTTGGACTGAAGCTTTCTTT. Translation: CASSKGGQGFWTEAFF.

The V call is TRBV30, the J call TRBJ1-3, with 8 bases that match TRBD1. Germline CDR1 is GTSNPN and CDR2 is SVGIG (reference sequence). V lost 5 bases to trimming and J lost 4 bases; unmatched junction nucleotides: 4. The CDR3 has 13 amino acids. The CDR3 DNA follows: TGTGCCTGGGCAGGGGGCGCGGGAAACACCATATATTTT. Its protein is CAWAGGAGNTIYF.

CDR3 sequence: CASSTPGQPNEKLFF. For the CDR3, the DNA is TGTGCCAGTAGTACCCCTGGACAACCTAATGAAAAACTGTTTTTT. The chain uses TRBV19 and TRBJ1-4; weak D call: TRBD1 (5 bases). Germline V gene data show CDR1 as LNHDA and CDR2 as SQIVND (reference sequence). The CDR3 consists of 15 residues. The ends were cut back, 4 bases at V and 3 bases at J, with 12 bases in the middle.

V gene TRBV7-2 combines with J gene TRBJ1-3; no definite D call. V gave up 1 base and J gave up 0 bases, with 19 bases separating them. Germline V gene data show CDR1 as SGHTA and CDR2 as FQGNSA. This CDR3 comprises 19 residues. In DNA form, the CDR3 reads TGTGCCAGCAGCTTAGTACGGGGAGCCTTCCGTCGCTCTGGAAACACCATATATTTT. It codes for CASSLVRGAFRRSGNTIYF.

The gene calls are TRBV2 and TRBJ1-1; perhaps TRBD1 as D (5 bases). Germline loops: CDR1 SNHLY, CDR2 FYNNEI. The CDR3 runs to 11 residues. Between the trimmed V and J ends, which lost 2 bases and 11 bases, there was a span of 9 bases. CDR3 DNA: TGTGCCAGCAGTGAACGCAGGGAGGCTTTCTTT. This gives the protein CASSERREAFF.

In DNA form, the CDR3 reads TGTGCCAGCAGCGCCCAAAGCGGGTATGAGCAGTTCTTC. The encoded protein is CASSAQSGYEQFF. The J gene is TRBJ2-1, the V gene TRBV11-3, with D perhaps matching TRBD2 (6 bases). Looked up from germline, CDR1 is SGHNT and CDR2 is YENEEA. There are 13 residues in the CDR3. V was cut by 5 bases and J by 8 bases, with 13 bases left in between.